The following is a T cell receptor (beta chain) sequence with its context. Its target antigen remains unknown. Qualities for individual bases were not recorded, and no much larger clone is one base off. TCRbeta CDR3 regions were amplified from genomic DNA by means of the immunoSEQ Assay, a bias-controlled multiplex PCR. Per the original workflow: Within the assay, amplification of reference gene primers was used to estimate how many nucleated cells each sample contained. To quantify the absolute abundance of each unique TCRbeta CDR3 rearrangement, sequence reads were collapsed and filtered. For each sample, productive Simpson clonality was calculated as the square root of Simpson's diversity index across productive rearrangements. Not all clones reach the TCRdb copy of this immuneACCESS table, which keeps in-frame sequences only. Checked studies attribute under half of the gap to unresolved V genes and leave the rest unexplained. V and J calls and clone size are as listed in that table; D and trimming were resolved from the DNA. This sample gives over 250,000 clones in total; roughly 86% of them show up just once. Roughly 5.3% of the sample lies in the top ten.

Participants in the prospective study were enrolled through a virtual design, were aged roughly 18 to 100 years, and lived in approximately 24 United States geographic areas. In the prospective study, participants were assigned to cohorts based on the clinical history participants reported in a screening survey and a study questionnaire. Recovered participants in ImmuneRACE Cohort 3 were defined as having two consecutive negative NP/OP PCR tests, clearance from a healthcare professional, or resolution of symptoms. Each participant in the prospective study had whole blood, serum and a nasopharyngeal or oropharyngeal swab collected by mobile phlebotomists. Over a roughly 2-month period, participants in the prospective study had the option of providing additional blood draws and questionnaires. Before DNA extraction, blood samples from the prospective study were shipped at room temperature or frozen.

The entry originates in a study of blood T cell repertoires in COVID-19 (dated by TCRdb to 2020 to 2021). Regarding the complete study: The collaborator samples originated in the United States, Italy and Spain and spanned the acute and convalescent phases of COVID-19. The prospective study material was composed of cDNA or gDNA derived from T cells, B-cell-depleted T cells, or PBMCs. Deeply sampled blood TCRbeta repertoires from subjects exposed to, actively infected with, or recovered from COVID-19 were included in the dataset. A freely available public database, intended as a resource for researchers studying the immune response to SARS-CoV-2, is where the repertoires were released. Samples came from the ongoing ImmuneRACE study (first 160 participants) plus 1,254 subjects from 6 global collaborators. Sample metadata almost always included a de-identified subject ID, COVID-19 status, age in years and sex. HLA class I and class II types, where available, came from metadata supplied by the sample provider rather than from assay-based typing.

From V the trimming removes 3 bases and from J it removes 2 bases, while the gene matches leave 3 bases of the junction unaccounted for. From the germline V gene, CDR1 is SNHLY and CDR2 is FYNNEI. The CDR3 sequence holds 14 residues, the cysteine and phenylalanine included. Here the CDR3 DNA is all that survives: 42 bases in frame from base 1. General study outcomes and caveats: How much clinical and demographic metadata was included differed by source and by participant, and the metadata was provided uncurated.

The receptor's source is a woman aged 30 to 39 who had recovered from COVID-19. Material: PBMCs or T cells enriched from blood (not recorded which). Recombination joined TRBV2 with TRBJ1-2, with 7 bases matching TRBD1. The DNA sequence is given as TGTGCCAGCAGTGAGGGCAGGGGGAACTATGGCTACACCTTC. This translates into CASSEGRGNYGYTF.